This T cell receptor (beta chain) originates from a study of blood T cell repertoires in COVID-19. Whole-study context: Donors in the United States, Italy and Spain gave samples during acute or convalescent COVID-19. Sources were T cells, B-cell-depleted T cells, or PBMCs; the material itself was cDNA or gDNA.

The CDR3 totals 11 residues. Per germline, CDR1 SGHVS and CDR2 FNYEAQ. The ends were cut back, 3 bases at V and 8 bases at J, with 7 bases in the middle. In the authors' methods: The assay estimated nucleated cells by amplifying reference gene primers. Method: immunoSEQ multiplex PCR; TCRdb's copy keeps in-frame clones and lacks some. The DNA gave D and trimming, while V, J and clone size come from that table. The sample carries some 60,000 clones, approximately 91% recorded once. Sequenced sample: peripheral blood. This sequence was found in a man in his sixties with acute or convalescent COVID-19. V is TRBV7-6 and J is TRBJ1-1, with a possible D match to TRBD1 (5 bases). CDR3 region: CASSFDSEAFF. The CDR3 nucleotides read TGTGCCAGCAGCTTCGACAGCGAAGCTTTCTTT.